This T cell receptor (beta chain) was sequenced for a study of regulatory T cells in long-lasting Graves disease. Time point meaning: newly diagnosed GD, antithyroid drugs for less than 3 months. Making the TCR library involved RNA that had been extracted from PBMCs. To make TCR beta libraries, researchers used iRepertoire HTBI primers and Arm-PCR of CDR3 regions. One entry per CDR3 protein results from TCRdb running MiXCR on the multiplex PCR reads. Among more than 300,000 distinct CDR3 sequences, approximately 12% were seen once, and the ten largest hold around 18%. Per the germline V gene, CDR1 is MNHEY and CDR2 is SVGAGI. V was cut by 0 bases and J by 7 bases, with 13 bases left in between. The CDR3 consists of 15 residues. The sample was also linked to a second study, of T cells in Graves' hyperthyroidism and ophthalmopathy. That source notes: It was uncontrolled infection, other autoimmune disease, pregnancy or lactation that excluded patients. In making diagnoses, clinical symptoms, serum thyroxine and TRAb, thyroid ultrasound and orbital computed tomography were all used. First-round RT-PCR targeting the TCR CDR3 was performed with the HTBI primer set.

J is TRBJ2-1 and V is TRBV6-5; TRBD2 might be the D (7 bases). This specimen was peripheral blood mononuclear cells (PBMCs), taken at new diagnosis, from a patient treated with antithyroid drugs. The TCR was taken from a woman between 18 and 30 years old with Graves disease. CDR3 in amino acids: CASSYSRGGRNEQFF. CDR3 DNA sequence: TGTGCCAGCAGTTACTCGAGGGGGGGTAGGAATGAGCAGTTCTTC.